This TCR beta chain was obtained from a study of T cell responses to AZD1222 COVID-19 vaccine (dated by TCRdb to the early 2020s). General notes on the study: A total of about 240 trial participants underwent TCR sequencing, of whom 207 received two doses of AZD1222 and some 26 received two doses of the MenACWY control vaccine. Trial participants were enrolled by age into subgroups of 18-55, 56-69 and 70-plus years, and about 150, 27 and 61 TCR-sequenced participants, respectively, were included in these subgroups. The study at large found these results: The vaccine-associated CD4 TCRs covered the entire spike protein, and the dominant responses fell in regions 160-218 and 743-854. Participants were mostly white British, with more females than males. The authors suggested clonal diversity may have been underestimated. Because no samples from the day 14 peak response were available, repertoires could be characterized only after the peak T cell response. In the small 56-69-year group, the increase in depth fell short of significance, most likely because of low power. Conclusions about previously exposed vaccinees were limited because only six AZD1222 recipients were SARS-CoV-2 seropositive at baseline. Spike-specific TCR breadth and depth rose significantly after two AZD1222 doses compared with day 0 and with MenACWY recipients. Nearly half of unique spike-specific TCRs reportedly recognized epitopes outside regions mutated in the B.1.351 and B.1.1.7 variants.

The intended sense of this specimen's time point label: about 28 days (+/-7) after the second vaccine dose. AZD1222 recipients with second doses at about 4 weeks or about 12 weeks were pooled, because spike-specific TCR depth and breadth did not differ between schedules. Vaccinee samples came from UK trials COV001 and COV002, including a single-blind randomized controlled phase 2/3 trial of AZD1222 (ChAdOx1 nCoV-19) in healthy adults. For TCRbeta chain sequencing, PBMC samples from trial participants were taken at day 0 and at day 28 after the second dose. The CDR3 regions of human TCRbeta chains were analyzed by immunosequencing. As for the authors' bioinformatics: TCRs in the repertoires were matched against a reference library of SARS-CoV-2-specific TCRs that had been generated with the MIRA antigen-specificity platform. Breadth was defined as the fraction of unique TCRs that were SARS-CoV-2-associated, and depth was defined as the fraction of total T cells that were SARS-CoV-2-associated. Using the MIRA data, each spike-specific TCR was assigned both to the spike region to which the TCR was reactive and to a CD4 or CD8 class. Log10-transformed breadth and depth values were compared by one-way ANOVA with Sidak's multiple comparisons tests. TCRdb took over this immuneACCESS table, retaining in-frame rearrangements with V and J assigned. Such tables are incomplete; in checked studies, under half of the missing clones stem from an unresolved V gene, and the remainder is unexplained. D and trimming come from the DNA, and the V and J calls and clone size come from that table. The sample table shows some 150,000 clones, and around nine tenths are seen once. Jointly, the top ten make up 4% to 5.5% of the sample.

Turning to this clone: No cognate antigen has been identified for it. No much larger clone is present one base from it, and per-base qualities are unavailable.

The sequence was collected from an adult who received the AZD1222 COVID-19 vaccine. The sample was peripheral blood, taken 28 days after the second AZD1222 dose.

The nucleotide sequence reads TGTGCCACCAGCAGAGACTTCCCCGGGACAGGGGCTGGCTACACCTTC. Its coded protein is CATSRDFPGTGAGYTF. The chain couples TRBV15 to TRBJ1-2; a stretch of 10 junction bases matches TRBD1. The cysteine opens and the phenylalanine closes a CDR3 of 16 amino acids. Only the CDR3 region is kept as DNA, spanning 48 bases read in frame from base 1. Relative to germline, V is missing 0 bases and J is missing 7 bases, with 8 bases of the junction outside any gene match. The germline V gene (reference sequence) supplies CDR1 LNHNV and CDR2 YYDKDF.